What follows are 27 T cell receptor beta chains derived from one specimen sequenced in a study of CD8 T cells in Susac syndrome. Random hexamers were used to reverse transcribe roughly 0.45 to 1 ug of RNA. TCRdb processed the immunoSEQ multiplex PCR reads anew with MiXCR; each CDR3 protein has one entry. The table records 95,000 to 150,000 distinct CDR3 sequences, just under 95% of them present only once. Sequences were obtained from CD8+ T cells from PBMCs. Source of these receptors: a human donor with Susac syndrome.

This clonotype was seen once. The rearrangement uses TRBV15 and TRBJ2-3; 9 bases fit TRBD2. The CDR3 has 15 residues. The V and J ends lost 11 bases and 6 bases, in that order; junction bases with no gene match: 15. Per germline, CDR1 LNHNV and CDR2 YYDKDF (reference sequence). CDR3 DNA sequence: TGTGCCTCCTCCCTCTCGAGCGGGGGGTGGGATACGCAGTATTTT. Protein: CASSLSSGGWDTQYF.

This chain links TRBV6-5 with TRBJ2-5; D remains unclear. Trimming pared 6 bases from V and 4 bases from J, leaving 18 bases between. Germline CDR1 reads MNHEY; CDR2 reads SVGAGI. This CDR3 is built from 15 residues. Written as DNA, the CDR3 is TGTGCCAGCAGCCCCGGTAGCCCGTTCGGAGAGACCCAGTACTTC. Its translation: CASSPGSPFGETQYF.

The rearrangement joins TRBV6-5 to TRBJ2-2, with TRBD1 as a possible D gene (5 bases). V was trimmed by 6 bases and J by 0 bases, leaving 11 bases between them. The CDR3 spans 15 residues. Per germline, CDR1 MNHEY and CDR2 SVGAGI. The CDR3 DNA reads TGTGCCAGCAGCGAGGACACTTCGAACACCGGGGAGCTGTTTTTT. Its protein is CASSEDTSNTGELFF.

This sequence joins TRBV5-1 and TRBJ2-3; D possibly corresponds to TRBD2 (6 bases). Germline V CDR1 and CDR2: SGHRS, YFSETQ. The CDR3 is made up of 14 amino acids. V lost 0 bases and J 5 bases, leaving 10 bases between the germline ends. CDR3: CASSLAREIDTQYF. In nucleotides, the CDR3 is TGCGCCAGCAGCTTGGCTCGGGAGATAGATACGCAGTATTTT. Together with reference TRBV5-1 and TRBJ2-3, the CDR3 gives the full variable domain: KAGVTQTPRYLIKTRGQQVTLSCSPISGHRSVSWYQQTPGQGLQFLFEYFSETQRNKGNFPGRFSGRQFSNSRSEMNVSTLELGDSALYLCASSLAREIDTQYFGPGTRLTVL.

The chain is built from TRBV25-1 and TRBJ2-3; unclear D gene. Germline values: CDR1 MGHDK, CDR2 SYGVNS. Trimming took off 2 bases at V and 3 bases at J, with 15 bases between the two ends. The CDR3 consists of 16 residues. In DNA form, the CDR3 reads TGTGCCAGCAGTGAAAGGGCTTCTTACACAACAGATACGCAGTATTTT. As protein: CASSERASYTTDTQYF.

The V call is TRBV10-2, the J call TRBJ2-1; D not resolved. This CDR3 region has 14 residues. V lost 9 bases to trimming and J lost 2 bases, with 14 bases between them. The V gene's germline CDR1 is WSHSY and CDR2 SAAADI. DNA of the CDR3: TGCGCCAGTGGGAAGGTAGCAACCTACAATGAGCAGTTCTTC. Translating gives CASGKVATYNEQFF.

The CDR3 nucleotides are TGTGCCAGCAGCTATGGAGCAGGCACTTGGCCCCAGCATTTT. Translating gives CASSYGAGTWPQHF. The J gene is TRBJ1-5, the V gene TRBV6-5; D not certain. The CDR3 is made up of 14 amino acids. CDR1 and CDR2 (germline): MNHEY, SVGAGI. Trimming pared 6 bases from V and 9 bases from J, leaving 18 bases between.

The rearrangement joins TRBV28 to TRBJ2-7, with TRBD2 identical over 7 bases. Trimming took 5 bases from V and 6 from J; bases not matched to a gene: 7. CDR1 and CDR2 (germline): MDHEN, SYDVKM. The CDR3 totals 13 residues. The CDR3 DNA is TGTGCCAGCAGTCCCGGACTAGTGGGCGAGCAGTACTTC. This codes for CASSPGLVGEQYF.

The chain has TRBV9 and TRBJ2-2; the D is unclear. Germline V lookup: CDR1 SGDLS, CDR2 YYNGEE. V lost 3 bases, J lost 6 bases, and 3 bases lay in between. This CDR3 spans 11 amino acids. The CDR3, as DNA: TGTGCCAGCAGCGCTCCCGGGGAGCTGTTTTTT. Translating it yields CASSAPGELFF.

This chain links TRBV9 with TRBJ2-1; D possibly corresponds to TRBD2 (7 bases). The CDR3 runs 16 residues. From germline, CDR1 is SGDLS and CDR2 YYNGEE. V gave up 0 bases and J gave up 3 bases, with 13 bases separating them. The CDR3 sequence is CASSVAFGGLYNEQFF. CDR3 nucleotide sequence: TGTGCCAGCAGCGTAGCTTTCGGGGGGCTCTACAATGAGCAGTTCTTC. Based on the CDR3 plus reference TRBV9 and TRBJ2-1, the full variable domain is DSGVTQTPKHLITATGQRVTLRCSPRSGDLSVYWYQQSLDQGLQFLIQYYNGEERAKGNILERFSAQQFPDLHSELNLSSLELGDSALYFCASSVAFGGLYNEQFFGPGTRLTVL.

This chain uses TRBV23-1 with TRBJ1-5; 7 bases map to TRBD1. TRBV23-1 is known as an ORF, though its function is uncertain. This CDR3 contains 16 residues. Trimming removed 6 bases from V and 0 bases from J; junction bases left unmatched: 8. CDR3 sequence reads: CASSRPGTASNQPQHF. DNA for the CDR3: TGCGCCAGCAGCCGGCCCGGGACAGCTAGCAATCAGCCCCAGCATTTT.

The chain uses TRBV30 and TRBJ2-5; maybe TRBD2 (7 bases). The CDR3 totals 15 residues. The germline V gene encodes CDR1 GTSNPN and CDR2 SVGIG (reference sequence). Between the trimmed V and J ends, which lost 4 bases and 2 bases, there was a span of 17 bases. The CDR3 loop is CAWTPDGGPQETQYF. DNA for the CDR3: TGTGCCTGGACCCCCGACGGGGGGCCACAAGAGACCCAGTACTTC.

V and J are TRBV13 and TRBJ2-5; 7 bases match TRBD2. V gave up 0 bases and J gave up 5 bases; unmatched junction bases: 3. This CDR3 is built from 14 residues. The germline V gene has CDR1 PRHDT and CDR2 FYEKMQ (reference sequence). CDR3 coding DNA: TGTGCCAGCAGCTTAGGCGGACTAGGGGAGACCCAGTACTTC. This sequence encodes CASSLGGLGETQYF.

This chain joins TRBV11-2 and TRBJ2-7, with D unclear. The CDR3 is 11 amino acids. The V end lost 6 bases, the J end lost 3 bases, and 6 bases lay between the germline ends. The germline CDR1 and CDR2 sequences are SGHAT and FQNNGV. The CDR3 nucleotides read TGTGCCAGCAGTATGAACTACGAGCAGTACTTC. It specifies CASSMNYEQYF.

This chain links TRBV3-1 with TRBJ2-7, with 7 positions matching TRBD1. Germline V gives CDR1 LGHDT, CDR2 YNNKEL (reference sequence). J was trimmed by 4 bases and V by 4 bases; bases with no gene match: 4. CDR3 length: 13 residues. CDR3 residues: CASSPRQGYEQYF. The CDR3 DNA reads TGTGCCAGCAGCCCGAGACAGGGTTACGAGCAGTACTTC.

V usage is TRBV4-1 and J usage is TRBJ2-1, with 9 nucleotides matching TRBD2. The junction had 8 bases not matched to a gene; V was cut back by 4 bases and J by 4 bases. The CDR3 loop spans 16 amino acids. Germline V gives CDR1 MGHRA, CDR2 YSYEKL. CDR3 nucleotide sequence: TGCGCCAGCAGCCCCCTCGACAGCGGGGGGTACAATGAGCAGTTCTTC. Protein sequence: CASSPLDSGGYNEQFF.

This rearrangement joins TRBV30 to TRBJ1-4; D uncertain. V dropped 4 bases and J dropped 7 bases, with 13 bases sitting between them. Germline assignment: CDR1 GTSNPN and CDR2 SVGIG (reference sequence). This CDR3 is 13 amino acids long. The CDR3 nucleotides read TGTGCCTGGACAACCCCGGACCGTGAAAAACTGTTTTTT. It codes for CAWTTPDREKLFF.

CDR3 amino acids: CASSKGMGNTGELFF. The CDR3 coding sequence is TGTGCCAGCAGCAAGGGGATGGGGAACACCGGGGAGCTGTTTTTT. V is TRBV5-4 and J is TRBJ2-2; D is perhaps TRBD1 (5 bases). Germline V gene data show CDR1 as SGHNT and CDR2 as YYREEE (reference sequence). Trimming took 4 bases from V and 1 from J, leaving 11 bases between them. CDR3 length equals 15 residues.

This chain uses TRBV4-2 with TRBJ2-5, with TRBD2 identical over 8 bases. The CDR3 is 16 residues long. The junction had 10 bases not matched to a gene; V was cut back by 2 bases and J by 5 bases. Germline-derived CDR1 and CDR2 are LGHNA and YNFKEQ. CDR3 DNA sequence: TGTGCCAGCAGCCAACTTGGTAGCGGGGCCACTGAGACCCAGTACTTC. This sequence encodes CASSQLGSGATETQYF.

The chain recombines TRBV5-1 with TRBJ2-1; the D is unclear. V lost 7 bases and J lost 0, with 14 bases in between. In germline, CDR1 is SGHRS, CDR2 YFSETQ. This CDR3 comprises 15 residues. The DNA for the CDR3 is TGCGCCAGCGTACCCTCCTTGCTCTCCTACAATGAGCAGTTCTTC. This sequence encodes CASVPSLLSYNEQFF. The full variable domain, completed using reference TRBV5-1 and TRBJ2-1, is KAGVTQTPRYLIKTRGQQVTLSCSPISGHRSVSWYQQTPGQGLQFLFEYFSETQRNKGNFPGRFSGRQFSNSRSEMNVSTLELGDSALYLCASVPSLLSYNEQFFGPGTRLTVL.

The rearrangement links TRBV7-6 to TRBJ1-5, with 9 positions matching TRBD1. Germline CDR1 is SGHVS and CDR2 is FNYEAQ. This CDR3 has 14 residues. V shed 5 bases and J 6 bases; nucleotides not matched to a gene: 5. The CDR3 reads CASSPTGGGQPQHF. The CDR3, as DNA: TGTGCCAGCAGCCCGACAGGGGGTGGTCAGCCCCAGCATTTT.

This sequence joins TRBV13 and TRBJ2-1; TRBD2 might be the D (5 bases). The CDR3 runs 13 residues. The V gene's germline CDR1 is PRHDT and CDR2 FYEKMQ (reference sequence). The V gene lost 2 bases and the J gene lost 5 bases, with 7 bases spanning the gap. The CDR3 bases are TGTGCCAGCAGCTTACCGGGAAACAATGAGCAGTTCTTC. Translation gives CASSLPGNNEQFF.

This clonotype was observed once. For the CDR3, the DNA is TGTGCCAGCAGCTTAGAACGGCCTTACACCGGGGAGCTGTTTTTT. Its protein is CASSLERPYTGELFF. The J gene is TRBJ2-2, the V gene TRBV7-3; D is unclear. The germline gives CDR1 SGHTA, CDR2 FQGTGA. The CDR3 totals 15 residues. V lost 2 bases and J 3 bases, leaving 10 bases between the germline ends.

This sequence joins TRBV2 and TRBJ2-1; D may be TRBD1 (5 bases). Trimming shortened V by 7 bases and J by 8 bases, and 18 bases separated the two germline ends. The CDR3 runs to 14 residues. Germline V lookup: CDR1 SNHLY, CDR2 FYNNEI. The CDR3 is CASTPGSRAHEQFF. The CDR3 DNA reads as TGTGCCAGCACCCCTGGGTCCAGGGCACATGAGCAGTTCTTC. The full variable domain, completed using reference TRBV2 and TRBJ2-1, is EPEVTQTPSHQVTQMGQEVILRCVPISNHLYFYWYRQILGQKVEFLVSFYNNEISEKSEIFDDQFSVERPDGSNFTLKIRSTKLEDSAMYFCASTPGSRAHEQFFGPGTRLTVL.

This clonotype was counted once. The CDR3 region has the DNA TGCAGCGTTGACTGGGGGGCCGGGCGGAACACTGAAGCTTTCTTT. Amino acid sequence: CSVDWGAGRNTEAFF. The chain recombines TRBV29-1 with TRBJ1-1; weak D call: TRBD1 (6 bases). Trimming removed 3 bases from V and 1 base from J, with 15 bases in between. The CDR3 runs 15 residues. CDR1 and CDR2 from the germline V gene are SQVTM and ANQGSEA.

The V and J genes are TRBV11-2 and TRBJ2-5; 10 bases match TRBD2. Germline V gives CDR1 SGHAT, CDR2 FQNNGV. The CDR3 runs 15 residues. J gave up 5 bases and V 3 bases, and 6 bases lay outside the gene matches. CDR3 residues: CASSLGLASRETQYF. DNA for the CDR3: TGTGCCAGCAGCTTGGGACTAGCGTCCCGGGAGACCCAGTACTTC.

The chain joins TRBV12-3 or TRBV12-4 to TRBJ1-1; TRBD1 agrees at 8 bases. The CDR3 sequence is 14 residues long. V gave up 7 bases and J gave up 4 bases; unmatched junction bases: 8. CDR3 sequence: CASTLGQGGTEAFF. The CDR3 bases are TGTGCCAGCACCCTAGGACAGGGCGGCACTGAAGCTTTCTTT.